This T cell receptor (beta chain) comes out of a study of early T cells in non-severe SARS-CoV-2 infection. In the study overall: Investigators sequenced bulk RNA drawn from unsorted whole blood, and chains remained unpaired.

Researchers attached unique molecular identifiers to individual cDNA molecules. TCRdb reprocessed the 5' RACE reads via MiXCR and lists one record per CDR3 protein. The table lists 70,000 to 90,000 distinct CDR3 sequences, about 11% of them singletons, with approximately 4.5% in the top ten. About this clonotype itself: No antigen is known for it.

Germline CDR1 reads KGHDR; CDR2 reads SFDVKD. The CDR3 length is 13 residues. V dropped 6 bases and J dropped 5; count of bases not matched to a gene: 3. Whole-study findings and limits: Missing private and CD4 specificities, VDJdb matching favored anti-spike CD8 responses.

The clonotype was recovered from an adult who was a healthcare worker with PCR-confirmed SARS-CoV-2 infection or an uninfected control (not recorded which). Source material: whole blood. The V call is TRBV24-1, the J call TRBJ1-1; 9 bases match TRBD1. The CDR3 nucleotides read TGTGCCACCAGTCCCGGACAGGGGACTGAAGCTTTCTTT. It specifies CATSPGQGTEAFF.